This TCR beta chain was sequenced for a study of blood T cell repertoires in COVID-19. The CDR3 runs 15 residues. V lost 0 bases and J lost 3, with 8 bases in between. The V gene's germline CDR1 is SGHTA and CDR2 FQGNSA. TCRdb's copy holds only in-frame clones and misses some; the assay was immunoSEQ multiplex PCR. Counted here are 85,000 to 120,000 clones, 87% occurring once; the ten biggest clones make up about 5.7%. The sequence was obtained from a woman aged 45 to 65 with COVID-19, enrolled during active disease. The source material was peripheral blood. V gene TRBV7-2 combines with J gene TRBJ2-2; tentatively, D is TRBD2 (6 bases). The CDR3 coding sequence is TGTGCCAGCAGCTTAGCGGCGGGGTACACCGGGGAGCTGTTTTTT. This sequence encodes CASSLAAGYTGELFF.